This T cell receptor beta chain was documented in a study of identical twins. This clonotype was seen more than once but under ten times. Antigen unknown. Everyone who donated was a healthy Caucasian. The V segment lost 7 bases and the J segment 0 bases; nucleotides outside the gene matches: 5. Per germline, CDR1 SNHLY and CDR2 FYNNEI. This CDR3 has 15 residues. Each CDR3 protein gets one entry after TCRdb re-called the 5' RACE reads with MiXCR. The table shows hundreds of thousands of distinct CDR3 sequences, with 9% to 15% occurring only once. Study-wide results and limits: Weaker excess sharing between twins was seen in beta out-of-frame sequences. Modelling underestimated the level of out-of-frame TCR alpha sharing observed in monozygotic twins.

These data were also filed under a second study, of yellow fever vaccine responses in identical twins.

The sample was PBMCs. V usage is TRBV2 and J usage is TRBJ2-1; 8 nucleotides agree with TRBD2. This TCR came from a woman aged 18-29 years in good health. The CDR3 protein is CASTKSGSSYNEQFF. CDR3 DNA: TGTGCCAGCACAAAGAGCGGGAGCTCCTACAATGAGCAGTTCTTC.